The rows below give T cell receptor beta chains drawn from one sample of a study of blood T cell repertoires in COVID-19. Libraries were prepared by immunoSEQ multiplex PCR; TCRdb keeps only in-frame clonotypes and omits some of them. The data show some 60,000 clones, roughly 88% seen once. The sequencing sample was made of peripheral blood. The receptors originated from a human donor in a cohort sampled during active COVID-19. The CDR3 runs from the conserved cysteine through the conserved F or W. A D gene is named only where the DNA matches it firmly. Clone size is stated in some rows and not others, as once, few, many or a class when expanded.

j_call v_call clone_size d_call cdr3_aa cdr3_nt
TRBJ2-7 TRBV6-2/TRBV6-3 NA TRBD1 CASSYPRGQGHAYEQYF TGTGCCAGCAGTTACCCCCGAGGACAGGGCCATGCCTACGAGCAGTACTTC
TRBJ2-5 TRBV11-2 NA TRBD1 CASSLSGGETQYF TGTGCCAGCAGCTTGTCAGGGGGTGAGACCCAGTACTTC
TRBJ2-6 TRBV7-3 NA NA CASSPTGLISGANVLTF TGTGCCAGCAGCCCGACGGGACTTATTTCTGGGGCCAACGTCCTGACTTTC
TRBJ2-7 TRBV18 NA TRBD1 CASSPRQPGQIYEQYF TGTGCCAGCTCACCGAGGCAACCGGGACAGATCTACGAGCAGTACTTC
TRBJ1-5 TRBV28 NA NA CASNEQGNGNQPQHF TGTGCCAGCAATGAGCAGGGAAATGGGAATCAGCCCCAGCATTTT
TRBJ2-1 TRBV7-9 NA TRBD2 CASSLDLREGLYNEQFF TGTGCCAGCAGCTTGGATCTGCGGGAGGGCCTATACAATGAGCAGTTCTTC
TRBJ1-2 TRBV14 NA TRBD1 CASSQEQGWDGYTF TGTGCCAGCAGCCAAGAACAGGGGTGGGATGGCTACACCTTC
TRBJ2-7 TRBV28 once TRBD1 CASSLSSDRVPYEQYF TGTGCCAGCAGTTTATCCTCGGACAGGGTACCCTACGAGCAGTACTTC
TRBJ2-2 TRBV7-3 NA TRBD1 CASSLKGTWGQGADTGELFF TGTGCCAGCAGCTTAAAAGGCACTTGGGGACAGGGTGCCGACACCGGGGAGCTGTTTTTT
TRBJ2-7 TRBV6-6 once TRBD1 CASGDRGSYEQYF TGTGCCAGCGGGGACAGGGGGTCCTACGAGCAGTACTTC
TRBJ1-4 TRBV28 NA TRBD1 CASRGAMGQGNEKLFF TGTGCCAGCAGGGGGGCGATGGGACAGGGTAATGAAAAACTGTTTTTT
TRBJ2-1 TRBV5-6 NA TRBD2 CASSPGIGREFF TGTGCCAGCAGCCCAGGTATCGGGAGGGAGTTCTTC
TRBJ2-2 TRBV7-3 NA TRBD2 CASSQTATGTSVTGELFF TGTGCCAGCAGCCAGACAGCTACCGGGACTAGCGTGACCGGGGAGCTGTTTTTT
TRBJ1-3 TRBV3-1/TRBV3-2 NA NA CASSQSHTGNTIYF TGTGCCAGCAGCCAGTCACATACCGGAAACACCATATATTTT
TRBJ1-5 TRBV19 NA TRBD1 CASTADRGSNQPQHF TGTGCCAGTACCGCTGACAGGGGGAGCAATCAGCCCCAGCATTTT
TRBJ2-7 TRBV28 NA TRBD1 CASRPTTGQGYEQYF TGTGCCAGCAGGCCGACTACGGGACAGGGGTACGAGCAGTACTTC
TRBJ2-1 TRBV19 NA NA CASNAGSYNEQFF TGTGCCAGTAATGCGGGCTCCTACAATGAGCAGTTCTTC
TRBJ1-4 TRBV19 once NA CASSPASGHDGEKLFF TGTGCCAGTAGTCCAGCCTCGGGACATGATGGTGAAAAACTGTTTTTT
TRBJ1-6 TRBV6-5 NA NA CASTGGNSPLHF TGTGCCAGCACCGGGGGGAATTCACCCCTCCACTTT
TRBJ2-1 TRBV28 few TRBD2 CASSLKALAGGINEQFF TGTGCCAGCAGTTTAAAGGCCCTAGCGGGAGGCATAAATGAGCAGTTCTTC
TRBJ2-1 TRBV19 NA TRBD1 CASTDWTGGMNEQFF TGTGCCAGTACGGATTGGACAGGGGGCATGAATGAGCAGTTCTTC
TRBJ1-6 TRBV18 NA NA CASSPQIRVTNSPLHF TGTGCCAGCTCACCTCAAATTCGGGTGACGAATTCACCCCTCCACTTT
TRBJ2-7 TRBV19 NA TRBD1 CASRRTGELYEQYF TGTGCCAGTAGGAGGACAGGGGAACTCTACGAGCAGTACTTC
TRBJ2-7 TRBV28 NA TRBD2 CASTGWREGNEQYF TGTGCCAGCACGGGGTGGCGGGAGGGTAACGAGCAGTACTTC
TRBJ2-2 TRBV7-9 NA NA CASSWLVDTGELFF TGTGCCAGCAGCTGGCTGGTGGACACCGGGGAGCTGTTTTTT
TRBJ2-3 TRBV11-3 once NA CASSPPWPTDTQYF TGTGCCAGCAGCCCCCCCTGGCCGACAGATACGCAGTATTTT
TRBJ2-3 TRBV18 NA NA CASSPTGYTDTQYF TGTGCCAGCTCTCCGACGGGATACACAGATACGCAGTATTTT
TRBJ2-7 TRBV18 NA TRBD2 CASSATSGVTYEQYF TGTGCCAGCTCAGCGACTAGCGGGGTAACCTACGAGCAGTACTTC
TRBJ1-1 TRBV7-9 NA TRBD1 CASSSTYLDRGTEAFF TGTGCCAGCAGCTCGACTTACCTAGACAGGGGCACTGAAGCTTTCTTT
TRBJ2-5 TRBV28 NA NA CASSFSVTSSKETQYF TGTGCCAGCAGTTTTTCCGTTACTAGCAGCAAAGAGACCCAGTACTTC
TRBJ2-3 TRBV5-4 NA TRBD1 CASSRETGNTDTQYF TGTGCCAGCAGCAGGGAGACAGGGAACACAGATACGCAGTATTTT
TRBJ2-7 TRBV6-5 NA NA CASRLRRDSYEQYF TGTGCCAGCAGACTACGACGGGACTCCTACGAGCAGTACTTC
TRBJ2-7 TRBV9 NA NA CASSVSGRGHEQYF TGTGCCAGCAGCGTATCGGGCAGGGGCCACGAGCAGTACTTC
TRBJ2-1 TRBV18 NA TRBD1 CASSPLDQGAGYNEQFF TGTGCCAGCTCACCACTCGACCAGGGGGCGGGCTACAATGAGCAGTTCTTC
TRBJ2-7 TRBV6-5 NA NA CASSYKYAGPYEQYF TGTGCCAGCAGTTACAAATACGCGGGCCCCTACGAGCAGTACTTC
TRBJ2-5 TRBV11-3 NA NA CASSPKRGRGETQYF TGTGCCAGCAGCCCCAAAAGGGGGAGGGGGGAGACCCAGTACTTC
TRBJ2-3 TRBV5-1 once TRBD2 CASSQQLAGGDTQYF TGCGCCAGCAGCCAACAACTAGCGGGAGGAGATACGCAGTATTTT
TRBJ2-7 TRBV19 NA TRBD2 CASSVTSENYEQYF TGTGCCAGTAGTGTGACTAGCGAGAACTACGAGCAGTACTTC
TRBJ2-2 TRBV29-1 NA TRBD1 CSVAGTGAGELFF TGCAGCGTCGCCGGGACAGGGGCCGGGGAGCTGTTTTTT
TRBJ2-7 TRBV10-3 NA TRBD2 CAISGREVKSEQYF TGTGCCATCAGTGGTCGGGAGGTAAAATCCGAGCAGTACTTC
TRBJ2-2 TRBV7-9 NA NA CASSPTGELFF TGTGCCAGCAGCCCTACCGGGGAGCTGTTTTTT
TRBJ2-1 TRBV19 NA TRBD2 CASRFLGLANHNEQFF TGTGCCAGTAGATTCCTGGGACTAGCCAACCACAATGAGCAGTTCTTC
TRBJ2-5 TRBV7-9 NA NA CASSPRRGGETQYF TGTGCCAGCAGCCCCAGGAGAGGAGGCGAGACCCAGTACTTC
TRBJ2-2 TRBV2 NA TRBD1 CARRQGAGTGELFF TGTGCCAGGAGACAGGGGGCAGGGACCGGGGAGCTGTTTTTT